One T cell receptor beta chain is described in this entry. This entry is derived from a study of blood T cell repertoires in COVID-19. Study background: Material from acute and convalescent COVID-19 was sourced from the United States, Italy and Spain.

The CDR3 spans 13 residues. V gave up 2 bases and J gave up 10 bases; unmatched junction bases: 2. Germline V gives CDR1 MNHEY, CDR2 SVGAGI. Per the original data handling: The authors estimated nucleated cell counts from reference gene primer amplification. Produced via immunoSEQ multiplex PCR; TCRdb's table is partial and in-frame only. The DNA was the basis for D and trimming; V, J and clone size are from that table. The sample lists some 200,000 clones; more than 65% were seen once. The TCR originated in a man aged 50-59 years with active or convalescent COVID-19. The sequencing input was peripheral blood. The chain carries TRBV6-5 and TRBJ1-6; TRBD1 matches at 7 bases. Here the CDR3 DNA reads TGTGCCAGCAGTTACCCGGGACAGTCACCCCTCCACTTT. Translating gives CASSYPGQSPLHF.